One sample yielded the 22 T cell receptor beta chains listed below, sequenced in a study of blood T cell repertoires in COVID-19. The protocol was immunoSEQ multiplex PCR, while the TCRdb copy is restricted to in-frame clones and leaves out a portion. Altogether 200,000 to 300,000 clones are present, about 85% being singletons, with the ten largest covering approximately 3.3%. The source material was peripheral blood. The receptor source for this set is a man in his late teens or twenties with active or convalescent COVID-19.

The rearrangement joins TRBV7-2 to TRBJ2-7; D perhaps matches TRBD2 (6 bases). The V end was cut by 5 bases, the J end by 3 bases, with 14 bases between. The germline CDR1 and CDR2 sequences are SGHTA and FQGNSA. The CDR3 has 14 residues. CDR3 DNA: TGTGCCAGCAGCCCATGGGCGGGGAACTACGAGCAGTACTTC. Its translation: CASSPWAGNYEQYF.

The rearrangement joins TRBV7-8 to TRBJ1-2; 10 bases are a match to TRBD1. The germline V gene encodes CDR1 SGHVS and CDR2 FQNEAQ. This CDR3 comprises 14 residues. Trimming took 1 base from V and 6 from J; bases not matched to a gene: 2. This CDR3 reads CASSLEGTGDGYTF. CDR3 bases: TGTGCCAGCAGCTTAGAGGGGACAGGGGATGGCTACACCTTC.

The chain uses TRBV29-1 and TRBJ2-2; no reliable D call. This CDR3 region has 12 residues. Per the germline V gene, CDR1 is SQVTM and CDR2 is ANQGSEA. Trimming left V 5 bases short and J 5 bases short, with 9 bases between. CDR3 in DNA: TGCAGCGTTCCCGACATAACCGGGGAGCTGTTTTTT. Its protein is CSVPDITGELFF.

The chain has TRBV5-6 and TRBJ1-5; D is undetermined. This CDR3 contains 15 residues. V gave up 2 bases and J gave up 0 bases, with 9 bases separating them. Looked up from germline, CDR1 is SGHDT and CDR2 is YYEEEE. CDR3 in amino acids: CASSLTDYSNQPQHF. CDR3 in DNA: TGTGCCAGCAGCTTAACAGACTATAGCAATCAGCCCCAGCATTTT.

CDR3: CASGQDRGAEAFF. The CDR3 nucleotides are TGTGCCAGCGGGCAGGACAGGGGCGCTGAAGCTTTCTTT. This sequence joins TRBV6-5 and TRBJ1-1, with 9 bases fitting TRBD1. CDR3 length equals 13 residues. The V and J ends lost 8 bases and 6 bases, in that order; junction bases with no gene match: 7. Germline CDR1 reads MNHEY; CDR2 reads SVGAGI.

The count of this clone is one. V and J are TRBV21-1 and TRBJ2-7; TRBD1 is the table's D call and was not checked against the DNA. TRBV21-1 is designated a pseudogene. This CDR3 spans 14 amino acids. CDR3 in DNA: TGTGCCAGCAGCAAAGGGCAGGGGACCTACGAGCAGTACTTC. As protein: CASSKGQGTYEQYF.

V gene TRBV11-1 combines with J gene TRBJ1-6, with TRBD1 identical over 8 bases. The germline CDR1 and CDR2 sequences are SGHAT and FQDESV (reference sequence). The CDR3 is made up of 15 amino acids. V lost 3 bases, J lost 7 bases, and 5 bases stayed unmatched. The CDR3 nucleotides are TGTGCCAGCAGCTTTAACCGGGACAGGAATTCACCCCTCCACTTT. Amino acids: CASSFNRDRNSPLHF. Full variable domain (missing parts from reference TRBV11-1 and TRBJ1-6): EAEVAQSPRYKITEKSQAVAFWCDPISGHATLYWYRQILGQGPELLVQFQDESVVDDSQLPKDRFSAERLKGVDSTLKIQPAELGDSAMYLCASSFNRDRNSPLHFGNGTRLTVT.

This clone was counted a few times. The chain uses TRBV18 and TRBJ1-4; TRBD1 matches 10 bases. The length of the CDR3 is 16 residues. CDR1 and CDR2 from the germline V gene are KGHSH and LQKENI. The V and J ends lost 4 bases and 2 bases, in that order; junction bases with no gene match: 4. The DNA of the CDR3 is TGTGCCAGCTCACTAGGACAGGGGGGCACTAATGAAAAACTGTTTTTT. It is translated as CASSLGQGGTNEKLFF.

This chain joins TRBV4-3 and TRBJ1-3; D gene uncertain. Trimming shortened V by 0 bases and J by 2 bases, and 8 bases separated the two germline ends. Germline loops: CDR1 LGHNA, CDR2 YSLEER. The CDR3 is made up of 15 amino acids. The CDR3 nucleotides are TGCGCCAGCAGCCAAGATCTAGGAGCTGGAAACACCATATATTTT. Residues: CASSQDLGAGNTIYF.

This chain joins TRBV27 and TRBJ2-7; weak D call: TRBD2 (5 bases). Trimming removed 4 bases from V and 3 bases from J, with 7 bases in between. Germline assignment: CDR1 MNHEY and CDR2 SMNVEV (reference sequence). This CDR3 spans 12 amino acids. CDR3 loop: CASSSGFYEQYF. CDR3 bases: TGTGCCAGCAGTTCGGGGTTCTACGAGCAGTACTTC.

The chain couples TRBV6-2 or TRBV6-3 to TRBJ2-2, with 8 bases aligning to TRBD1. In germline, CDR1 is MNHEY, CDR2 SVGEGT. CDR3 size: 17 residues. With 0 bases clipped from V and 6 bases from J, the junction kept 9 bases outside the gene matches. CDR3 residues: CASSYSNQGAIPGELFF. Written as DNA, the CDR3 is TGTGCCAGCAGTTACTCTAATCAGGGGGCAATTCCCGGGGAGCTGTTTTTT.

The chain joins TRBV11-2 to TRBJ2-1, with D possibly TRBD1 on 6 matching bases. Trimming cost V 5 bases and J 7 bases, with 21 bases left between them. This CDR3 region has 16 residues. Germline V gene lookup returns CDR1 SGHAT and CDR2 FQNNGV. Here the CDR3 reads CASSPQGRWTFNEQFF. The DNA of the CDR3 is TGTGCCAGCAGCCCACAGGGAAGGTGGACCTTTAATGAGCAGTTCTTC.

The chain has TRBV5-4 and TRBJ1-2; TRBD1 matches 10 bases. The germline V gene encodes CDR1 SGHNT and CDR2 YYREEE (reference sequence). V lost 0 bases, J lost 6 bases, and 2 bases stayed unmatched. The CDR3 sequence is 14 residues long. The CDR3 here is CASSLVGTGDGYTF. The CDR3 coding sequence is TGTGCCAGCAGCTTGGTCGGGACAGGGGATGGCTACACCTTC.

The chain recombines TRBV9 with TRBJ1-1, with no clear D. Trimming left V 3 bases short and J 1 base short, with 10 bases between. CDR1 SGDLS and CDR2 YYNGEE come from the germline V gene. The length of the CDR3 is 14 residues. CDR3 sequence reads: CASSALAQNTEAFF. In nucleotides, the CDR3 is TGTGCCAGCAGCGCACTTGCCCAGAACACTGAAGCTTTCTTT.

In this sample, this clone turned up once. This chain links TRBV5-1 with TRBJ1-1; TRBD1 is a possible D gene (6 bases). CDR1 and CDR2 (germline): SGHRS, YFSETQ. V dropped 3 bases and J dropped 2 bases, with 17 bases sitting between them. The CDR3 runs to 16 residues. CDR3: CASSSTGIGGNTEAFF. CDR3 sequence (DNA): TGCGCCAGCAGCTCGACAGGAATTGGCGGAAACACTGAAGCTTTCTTT.

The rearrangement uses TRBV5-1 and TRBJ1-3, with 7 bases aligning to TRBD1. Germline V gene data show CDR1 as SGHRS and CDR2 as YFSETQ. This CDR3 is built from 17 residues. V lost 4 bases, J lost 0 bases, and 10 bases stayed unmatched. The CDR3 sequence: CASSPTGAPFSGNTIYF. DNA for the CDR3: TGCGCCAGCAGCCCAACAGGGGCCCCTTTCTCTGGAAACACCATATATTTT.

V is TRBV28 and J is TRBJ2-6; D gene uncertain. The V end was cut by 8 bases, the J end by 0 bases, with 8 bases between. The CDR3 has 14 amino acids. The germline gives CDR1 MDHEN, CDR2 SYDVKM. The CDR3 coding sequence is TGTGCCAGCCTTGACTTCTCTGGGGCCAACGTCCTGACTTTC. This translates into CASLDFSGANVLTF.

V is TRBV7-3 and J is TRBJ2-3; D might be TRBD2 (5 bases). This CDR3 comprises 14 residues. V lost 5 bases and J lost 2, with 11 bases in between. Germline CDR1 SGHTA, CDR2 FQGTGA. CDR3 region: CASSPRGITDTQYF. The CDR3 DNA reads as TGTGCCAGCAGCCCACGGGGTATCACAGATACGCAGTATTTT.

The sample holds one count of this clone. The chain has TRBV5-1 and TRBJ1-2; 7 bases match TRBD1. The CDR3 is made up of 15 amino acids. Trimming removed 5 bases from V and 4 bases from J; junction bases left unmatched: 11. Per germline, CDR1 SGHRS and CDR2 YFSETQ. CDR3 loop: CASSLSTGVFYGYTF. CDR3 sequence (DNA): TGCGCCAGCAGTTTGAGCACAGGGGTCTTCTATGGCTACACCTTC.

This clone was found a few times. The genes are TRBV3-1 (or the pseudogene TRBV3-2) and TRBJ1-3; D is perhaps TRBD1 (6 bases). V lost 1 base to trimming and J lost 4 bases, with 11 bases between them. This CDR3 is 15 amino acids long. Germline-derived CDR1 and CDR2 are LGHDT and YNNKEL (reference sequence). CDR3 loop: CASSQGQATGNTIYF. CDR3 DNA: TGTGCCAGCAGCCAAGGACAGGCCACCGGAAACACCATATATTTT.

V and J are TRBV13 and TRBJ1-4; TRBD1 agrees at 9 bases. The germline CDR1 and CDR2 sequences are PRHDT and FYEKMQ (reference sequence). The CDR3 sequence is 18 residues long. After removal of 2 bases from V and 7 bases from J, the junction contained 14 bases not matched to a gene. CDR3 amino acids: CASSLYTGTGSPFEKLFF. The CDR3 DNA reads TGTGCCAGCAGCTTATACACCGGGACAGGGTCCCCGTTTGAAAAACTGTTTTTT.

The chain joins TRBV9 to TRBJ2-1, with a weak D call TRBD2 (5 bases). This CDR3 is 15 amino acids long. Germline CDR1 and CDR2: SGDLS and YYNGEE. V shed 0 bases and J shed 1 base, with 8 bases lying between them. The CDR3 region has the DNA TGTGCCAGCAGCGTAGTGGAGGATTCCTACAATGAGCAGTTCTTC. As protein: CASSVVEDSYNEQFF.